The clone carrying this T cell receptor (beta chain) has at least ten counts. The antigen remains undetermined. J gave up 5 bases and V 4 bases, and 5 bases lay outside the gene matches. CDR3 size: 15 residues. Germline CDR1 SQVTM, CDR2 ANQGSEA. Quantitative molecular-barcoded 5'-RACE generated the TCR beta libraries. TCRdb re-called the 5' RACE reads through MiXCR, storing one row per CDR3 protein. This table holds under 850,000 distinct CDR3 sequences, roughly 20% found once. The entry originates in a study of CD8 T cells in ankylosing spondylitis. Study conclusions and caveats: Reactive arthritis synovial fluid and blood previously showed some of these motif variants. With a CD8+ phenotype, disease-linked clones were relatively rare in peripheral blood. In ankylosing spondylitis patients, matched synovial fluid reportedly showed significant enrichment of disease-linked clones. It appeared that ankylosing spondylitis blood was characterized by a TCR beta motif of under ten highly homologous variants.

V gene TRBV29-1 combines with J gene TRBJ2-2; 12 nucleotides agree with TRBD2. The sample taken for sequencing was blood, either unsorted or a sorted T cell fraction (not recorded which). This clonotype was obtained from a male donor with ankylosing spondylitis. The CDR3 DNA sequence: TGCAGCGTTGTGACTAGCGGGAGAGGTACCGGGGAGCTGTTTTTT. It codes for CSVVTSGRGTGELFF.